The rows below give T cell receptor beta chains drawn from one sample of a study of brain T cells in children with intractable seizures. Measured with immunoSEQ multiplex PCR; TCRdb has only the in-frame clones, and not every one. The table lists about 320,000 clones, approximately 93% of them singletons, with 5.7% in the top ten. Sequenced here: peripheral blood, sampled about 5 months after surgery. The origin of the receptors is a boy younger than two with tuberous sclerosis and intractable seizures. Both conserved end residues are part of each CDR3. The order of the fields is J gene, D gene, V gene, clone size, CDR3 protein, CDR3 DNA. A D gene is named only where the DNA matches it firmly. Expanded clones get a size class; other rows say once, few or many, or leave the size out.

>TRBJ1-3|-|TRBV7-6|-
CASSTRSRPETGNTIYF
TGTGCCAGCAGCACCCGTAGCCGTCCGGAGACTGGAAACACCATATATTTT
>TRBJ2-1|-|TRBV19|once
CASRPGGYNEQFF
TGTGCCAGTAGACCGGGTGGCTACAATGAGCAGTTCTTC
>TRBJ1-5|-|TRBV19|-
CATRTDSNQPQHF
TGTGCCACCCGGACAGATAGCAATCAGCCCCAGCATTTT
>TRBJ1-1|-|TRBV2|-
CASKLGKDSPEAFF
TGTGCCAGCAAATTGGGGAAGGACAGTCCTGAAGCTTTCTTT
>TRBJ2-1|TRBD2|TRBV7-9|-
CASSFLGLAGVYNEQFF
TGTGCCAGCAGCTTCCTGGGGCTAGCGGGAGTCTACAATGAGCAGTTCTTC
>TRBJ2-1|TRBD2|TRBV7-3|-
CASSSQPGLASYNEQFF
TGTGCCAGCAGCTCCCAACCGGGACTAGCTTCCTACAATGAGCAGTTCTTC
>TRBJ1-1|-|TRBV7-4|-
CASSPPPGRDTEAFF
TGTGCCAGCAGCCCCCCCCCGGGGAGGGACACTGAAGCTTTCTTT
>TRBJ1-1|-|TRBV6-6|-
CASNLGQKNTEAFF
TGTGCCAGCAACCTAGGACAGAAGAACACTGAAGCTTTCTTT
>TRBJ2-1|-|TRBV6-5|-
CASSSAKGGYYNEQFF
TGTGCCAGCAGTTCCGCCAAGGGGGGCTACTACAATGAGCAGTTCTTC
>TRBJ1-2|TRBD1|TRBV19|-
CASRDQGGLAHYGYTF
TGTGCCAGTAGAGATCAGGGGGGGCTTGCTCACTATGGCTACACCTTC
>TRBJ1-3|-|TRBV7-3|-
CASSLELGNTIYF
TGTGCCAGCAGCTTAGAATTGGGAAACACCATATATTTT
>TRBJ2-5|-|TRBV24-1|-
CATSDWGDFVETQYF
TGTGCCACCAGTGATTGGGGGGACTTCGTCGAGACCCAGTACTTC
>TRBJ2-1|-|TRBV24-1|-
CATSTTAYNEQFF
TGTGCCACCAGCACGACAGCTTACAATGAGCAGTTCTTC
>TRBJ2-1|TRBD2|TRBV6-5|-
CATKLAGAHNEQFF
TGTGCCACCAAACTAGCGGGGGCCCACAATGAGCAGTTCTTC
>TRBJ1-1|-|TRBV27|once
CASSPGGSTEAFF
TGTGCCAGCAGCCCGGGGGGGTCCACTGAAGCTTTCTTT
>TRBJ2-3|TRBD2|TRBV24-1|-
CATSESRRGESDTQYF
TGTGCCACCAGTGAGTCCCGCCGGGGGGAGTCGGATACGCAGTATTTT
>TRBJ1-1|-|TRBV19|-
CASSIMTGPMNTEAFF
TGTGCCAGTAGTATCATGACAGGACCGATGAACACTGAAGCTTTCTTT
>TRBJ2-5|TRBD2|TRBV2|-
CASSERLAGKETQYF
TGTGCCAGCAGTGAGAGACTAGCGGGAAAAGAGACCCAGTACTTC
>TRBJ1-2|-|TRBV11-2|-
CASSLDRPNYGYTF
TGTGCCAGCAGCTTAGATCGACCTAACTATGGCTACACCTTC
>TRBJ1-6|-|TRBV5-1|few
CASSLDMYNSPLHF
TGCGCCAGCAGCTTGGATATGTATAATTCACCCCTCCACTTT
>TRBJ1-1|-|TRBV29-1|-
CSVEALATEAFF
TGCAGCGTTGAGGCGCTGGCCACTGAAGCTTTCTTT
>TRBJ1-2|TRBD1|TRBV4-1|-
CASSQEGQNYGYTF
TGCGCCAGCAGCCAAGAGGGACAGAACTATGGCTACACCTTC
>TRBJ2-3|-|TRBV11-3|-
CASSLEEPDTQYF
TGTGCCAGCAGCTTAGAGGAGCCAGATACGCAGTATTTT
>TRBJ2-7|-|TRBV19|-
CASRAEPDSYEQYF
TGTGCCAGTAGAGCTGAACCAGACTCCTACGAGCAGTACTTC